Listed here are 22 T cell receptor beta chains from one sample, sequenced in a study of CD8+ T cells in alopecia areata. Sequencing templates came from extracted RNA that was reverse transcribed into cDNA. Produced via immunoSEQ multiplex PCR; TCRdb's table is partial and in-frame only. Among approximately 150,000 clones listed, about 67% were seen once. This material consisted of CD8+ T cells sorted from blood, taken at week 0. These receptor sequences come from a human donor with alopecia areata.

The gene calls are TRBV6-5 and TRBJ1-1; tentative D call: TRBD1 (6 bases). CDR3 length equals 12 residues. Germline lookup yields CDR1 MNHEY and CDR2 SVGAGI. V lost 0 bases and J 10 bases, leaving 9 bases between the germline ends. The CDR3 DNA follows: TGTGCCAGCAGTTACTCGAACAGGGCAGCTTTCTTT. Its translation: CASSYSNRAAFF.

V usage is TRBV25-1 and J usage is TRBJ2-7; 9 positions agree with TRBD1. Trimming at V came to 4 bases and at J to 6 bases, leaving 7 bases not matched to a gene. The CDR3 runs 14 residues. The germline V gene has CDR1 MGHDK and CDR2 SYGVNS. The CDR3: CASSGGTGSLEQYF. CDR3 DNA sequence: TGTGCCAGCAGTGGCGGGACAGGGAGCCTCGAGCAGTACTTC.

The chain recombines TRBV13 with TRBJ2-7, with 9 bases identical to TRBD1. The J segment lost 5 bases and the V segment lost 8 bases, leaving 10 bases of the junction unmatched. The CDR3 length is 14 residues. In germline, CDR1 is PRHDT, CDR2 FYEKMQ (reference sequence). CDR3 coding DNA: TGTGCCAGCGCAAAAGGGACAGGGCTAAACGAGCAGTACTTC. Translated: CASAKGTGLNEQYF.

In DNA, the CDR3 is TGTGCCTGGGGTGACCTCCCTCCGGAGACCCAGTACTTC. Translating it yields CAWGDLPPETQYF. The chain is built from TRBV30 and TRBJ2-5; D uncertain. The CDR3 sequence is 13 residues long. V was pared by 5 bases and J by 5 bases, with 15 bases between. From germline, CDR1 is GTSNPN and CDR2 SVGIG (reference sequence).

The genes are TRBV4-2 and TRBJ1-2; possibly TRBD1 for D (6 bases). The CDR3 sequence is 16 residues long. Germline CDR1 LGHNA, CDR2 YNFKEQ. With 7 bases removed from V and 0 bases from J, the gap between germline ends came to 18 bases. In DNA, the CDR3 is TGTGCCAGCACCGACCAAGTGGGGGCGTCTAACTATGGCTACACCTTC. Encoded protein: CASTDQVGASNYGYTF.

This sequence joins TRBV5-5 and TRBJ1-5; D gene uncertain. CDR1 is SGHKS and CDR2 is YYEKEE in the germline V gene (reference sequence). CDR3 length equals 14 residues. The ends were cut back, 0 bases at V and 5 bases at J, with 9 bases in the middle. CDR3 DNA: TGTGCCAGCAGCTTGGTAGACGGCCATCAGCCCCAGCATTTT. Its translation is CASSLVDGHQPQHF.

J is TRBJ1-5 and V is TRBV6-1, with D perhaps TRBD1 (6 bases). Trimming took off 3 bases at V and 3 bases at J, with 9 bases between the two ends. Germline V gene sequence: CDR1 MNHNS, CDR2 SASEGT. CDR3 length: 14 amino acids. The CDR3 DNA is TGTGCCAGCAGTGACGGACAGCCCAATCAGCCCCAGCATTTT. It translates to CASSDGQPNQPQHF.

Note on this clone: This specimen includes other DNA sequences encoding the same CDR3. V and J are TRBV29-1 and TRBJ2-3; D is undetermined. V lost 1 base and J 3 bases, leaving 2 bases between the germline ends. Germline V gene lookup returns CDR1 SQVTM and CDR2 ANQGSEA. CDR3 length equals 11 residues. The CDR3 nucleotides read TGCAGCGTTGAAGGGACAGATACGCAGTATTTT. Residues: CSVEGTDTQYF.

The CDR3 bases are TGCGCCAGCAGCCAAGAGTGGGTCAGCCAAGAGACCCAGTACTTC. Protein product: CASSQEWVSQETQYF. J is TRBJ2-5 and V is TRBV4-1; D is unclear. The germline V gene has CDR1 MGHRA and CDR2 YSYEKL. V was trimmed by 0 bases and J by 1 base, leaving 9 bases between them. The CDR3 length is 15 residues.

The chain employs TRBV7-9 and TRBJ2-1; D uncertain. V was trimmed by 4 bases and J by 9 bases, leaving 10 bases between them. The germline CDR1 and CDR2 sequences are SEHNR and FQNEAQ (reference sequence). The CDR3 totals 12 residues. CDR3 DNA sequence: TGTGCCAGCAGCTCATCCGAAACTGAGCAGTTCTTC. This sequence encodes CASSSSETEQFF.

V and J are TRBV2 and TRBJ2-5; D not certain. The germline V gene encodes CDR1 SNHLY and CDR2 FYNNEI. With 2 bases removed from V and 3 bases from J, the gap between germline ends came to 13 bases. This CDR3 contains 15 residues. CDR3 nucleotide sequence: TGTGCCAGCAGTGAAAGAGGTACAGACGAAGAGACCCAGTACTTC. This codes for CASSERGTDEETQYF.

As concerns this clone: The same CDR3 can be traced to other DNA sequences in this sample. This sequence joins TRBV27 and TRBJ1-2, with D possibly matching TRBD1 (6 bases). This CDR3 comprises 13 residues. Germline V gene lookup returns CDR1 MNHEY and CDR2 SMNVEV (reference sequence). Trimming left V 3 bases short and J 6 bases short, with 11 bases between. CDR3 in amino acids: CASSLLAGDGYTF. As DNA, the CDR3 is TGTGCCAGCAGTTTGCTGGCAGGGGATGGCTACACCTTC.

Here the CDR3 DNA reads TGTGCCAGCACCGAGCTGAATGAGCAGTTCTTC. Amino acid sequence: CASTELNEQFF. J is TRBJ2-1 and V is TRBV2, with no clear D. V was trimmed by 7 bases and J by 7 bases, leaving 8 bases between them. The CDR3 extends over 11 amino acids. Germline values: CDR1 SNHLY, CDR2 FYNNEI.

This clone was seen a handful of times. The chain recombines TRBV13 with TRBJ2-1; TRBD2 matches 14 bases. The CDR3 contains 15 residues. V was pared by 5 bases and J by 7 bases, with 4 bases of the junction left unmatched. CDR1 and CDR2 from the germline V gene are PRHDT and FYEKMQ (reference sequence). As DNA, the CDR3 is TGTGCCAGCAGCACCCGGACTAGCGGGGGGAATGAGCAGTTCTTC. It is translated as CASSTRTSGGNEQFF.

The chain joins TRBV29-1 to TRBJ2-4; 8 bases are a match to TRBD2. V was clipped by 3 bases and J by 6 bases; unmatched bases: 10. From germline, CDR1 is SQVTM and CDR2 ANQGSEA. The length of the CDR3 is 15 residues. CDR3 DNA: TGCAGCGTTGAGGGCTCTAGTACTAGCGGAAACATTCAGTACTTC. Translation: CSVEGSSTSGNIQYF.

The sample holds a few counts of this clone. The CDR3 nucleotides are TGCGCCAGCAGCTTGCGGCGGGGGACGAGCACAGATACGCAGTATTTT. Amino acids: CASSLRRGTSTDTQYF. The chain links TRBV5-1 to TRBJ2-3, with TRBD2 matching 7 bases. Germline-derived CDR1 and CDR2 are SGHRS and YFSETQ. The CDR3 is made up of 16 amino acids. V shed 1 base, J shed 0 bases, and the junction held 5 bases outside the gene matches.

This clone occurred a few times. The chain joins TRBV2 to TRBJ2-5, with no clear D. The germline CDR1 and CDR2 sequences are SNHLY and FYNNEI. This CDR3 region has 12 residues. V lost 10 bases to trimming and J lost 5 bases, with 14 bases between them. The CDR3: CATQWVGETQYF. The CDR3 DNA sequence: TGTGCCACCCAGTGGGTCGGGGAGACCCAGTACTTC.

V is TRBV30 and J is TRBJ2-5, with D maybe TRBD2 (5 bases). The assigned J gene may be wrong: the sequence end matches TRBJ2-7 better. The germline CDR1 and CDR2 sequences are GTSNPN and SVGIG (reference sequence). This CDR3 is 13 amino acids long. CDR3 sequence: CAWNLETRDEQYF. For the CDR3, the DNA is TGTGCCTGGAACTTAGAAACGCGGGACGAGCAGTACTTC.

The chain joins TRBV9 to TRBJ2-5; D possibly corresponds to TRBD2 (6 bases). Trimming took 0 bases from V and 3 from J, leaving 12 bases between them. Germline assignment: CDR1 SGDLS and CDR2 YYNGEE. The CDR3 totals 15 residues. CDR3 in DNA: TGTGCCAGCAGCGTAGGTCCTAGCGCCGAAGAGACCCAGTACTTC. It yields the protein CASSVGPSAEETQYF.

This chain links TRBV15 with TRBJ1-1; TRBD1 is a possible D gene (6 bases). CDR1 and CDR2 (germline): LNHNV, YYDKDF (reference sequence). Trimming took 4 bases from V and 1 from J, leaving 10 bases between them. This CDR3 contains 14 residues. The CDR3 here is CATSIVGGNTEAFF. The CDR3 DNA is TGTGCCACCAGCATCGTAGGGGGGAACACTGAAGCTTTCTTT.

The rearrangement links TRBV2 to TRBJ1-2; no firm D call. The germline V gene encodes CDR1 SNHLY and CDR2 FYNNEI. With 5 bases removed from V and 1 base from J, the gap between germline ends came to 5 bases. There are 12 residues in the CDR3. The CDR3: CASSPVNYGYTF. The CDR3 DNA reads as TGTGCCAGCAGTCCAGTTAACTATGGCTACACCTTC. The full variable domain, with the rest looked up from reference TRBV2 and TRBJ1-2, is EPEVTQTPSHQVTQMGQEVILRCVPISNHLYFYWYRQILGQKVEFLVSFYNNEISEKSEIFDDQFSVERPDGSNFTLKIRSTKLEDSAMYFCASSPVNYGYTFGSGTRLTVV.

A few counts support this clone. The genes are TRBV29-1 and TRBJ2-1; D might be TRBD2 (5 bases). Trimming took off 2 bases at V and 12 bases at J, with 20 bases between the two ends. Germline assignment: CDR1 SQVTM and CDR2 ANQGSEA. The CDR3 sequence is 14 residues long. CDR3 sequence: CSVETSRGGQLQFF. CDR3 nucleotides: TGCAGCGTTGAAACCTCCCGGGGTGGTCAGCTGCAGTTCTTC.